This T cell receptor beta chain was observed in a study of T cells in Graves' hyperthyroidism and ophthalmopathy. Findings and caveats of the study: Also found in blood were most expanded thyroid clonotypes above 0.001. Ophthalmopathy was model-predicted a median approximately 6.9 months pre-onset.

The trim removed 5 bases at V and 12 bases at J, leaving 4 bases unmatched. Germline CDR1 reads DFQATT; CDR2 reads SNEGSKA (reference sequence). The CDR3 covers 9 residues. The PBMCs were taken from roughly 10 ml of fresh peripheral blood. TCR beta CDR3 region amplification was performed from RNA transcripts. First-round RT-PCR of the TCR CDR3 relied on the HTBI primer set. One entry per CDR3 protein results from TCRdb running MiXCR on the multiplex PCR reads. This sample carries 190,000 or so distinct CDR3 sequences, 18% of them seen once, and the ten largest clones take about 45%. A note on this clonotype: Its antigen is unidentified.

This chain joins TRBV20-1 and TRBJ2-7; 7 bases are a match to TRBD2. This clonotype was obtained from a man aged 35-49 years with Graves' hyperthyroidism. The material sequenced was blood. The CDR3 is CSAPGGPYF. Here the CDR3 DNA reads TGCAGTGCTCCGGGAGGACCGTACTTC.